This is a list of T cell receptor beta chains from one sample in a study of a mutant IDH1 vaccine in newly diagnosed glioma. Assay used: immunoSEQ multiplex PCR; TCRdb lists only in-frame clones, some missing. The table shows 23,000 or so clones, with approximately 93% occurring only once. Sequencing used PBMCs, obtained from a glioma patient treated with radiotherapy, temozolomide or both. The receptors were sampled from a man in his forties with glioma. The CDR3 runs from the conserved cysteine through the conserved F or W. The D gene is left open where the match is weak. Rows give clone size only sometimes, using once, few, many, or a class for an expanded clone.

v_call	j_call	clone_size	d_call	cdr3_aa	cdr3_nt
TRBV10-3	TRBJ1-1	once	.	CAISQSVENRRKAFF	TGTGCCATCAGCCAGTCGGTGGAGAATCGTAGGAAAGCTTTCTTT
TRBV4-3	TRBJ2-7	.	TRBD2	CASSQDWPSGDYEQYF	TGCGCCAGCAGCCAAGATTGGCCTAGCGGGGACTACGAGCAGTACTTC
TRBV27	TRBJ1-6	.	TRBD1	CASSPGTGIGNSPLHF	TGTGCCAGCAGTCCGGGGACAGGGATAGGTAATTCACCCCTCCACTTT
TRBV7-9	TRBJ1-5	.	TRBD1	CASSLAGRTGGNQPQHF	TGTGCCAGCAGCTTAGCGGGGAGGACAGGGGGCAATCAGCCCCAGCATTTT
TRBV19	TRBJ1-2	.	.	CASSIEDSNYGYTF	TGTGCCAGTAGTATAGAGGACAGTAACTATGGCTACACCTTC
TRBV2	TRBJ2-5	.	TRBD2	CASSETSEETQYF	TGTGCCAGCAGTGAGACTAGCGAGGAGACCCAGTACTTC
TRBV9	TRBJ2-2	.	.	CASQRGEGGELFF	TGTGCCAGTCAGAGGGGGGAAGGAGGGGAGCTGTTTTTT
TRBV15	TRBJ2-2	.	.	CATSAFNGELFF	TGTGCCACCAGCGCTTTTAACGGGGAGCTGTTTTTT
TRBV27	TRBJ2-7	.	.	CASSLVGGLYEQYF	TGTGCCAGCAGTTTAGTGGGCGGGCTCTACGAGCAGTACTTC
TRBV27	TRBJ2-1	few	.	CATDGGPYNEQFF	TGTGCCACTGATGGGGGGCCCTACAATGAGCAGTTCTTC
TRBV29-1	TRBJ2-1	.	TRBD2	CSVDWAGGYYNEQFF	TGCAGCGTTGATTGGGCGGGGGGTTACTACAATGAGCAGTTCTTC
TRBV6-1	TRBJ1-1	.	.	CASSEMLGLNTEAFF	TGTGCCAGCAGTGAAATGCTGGGTTTGAACACTGAAGCTTTCTTT
TRBV12-5	TRBJ2-2	.	TRBD1	CASSWGTATGELFF	TGTGCTAGTTCTTGGGGGACAGCCACCGGGGAGCTGTTTTTT
TRBV4-3	TRBJ2-7	.	TRBD1	CASSQGGDRGLDEQYF	TGCGCCAGCAGCCAAGGAGGGGACAGGGGGCTCGACGAGCAGTACTTC
TRBV7-2	TRBJ1-5	.	.	CASSLGNQPQHF	TGTGCCAGCAGCTTAGGTAATCAGCCCCAGCATTTT
TRBV19	TRBJ2-3	.	.	CASSLHRTDTQYF	TGTGCCAGTAGTCTACACAGGACAGATACGCAGTATTTT
TRBV9	TRBJ2-3	once	TRBD2	CASSVSGGADDTQYF	TGTGCCAGCAGCGTTAGCGGGGGGGCAGACGATACGCAGTATTTT
TRBV13	TRBJ2-2	.	.	CASLEYYTGELFF	TGTGCCAGCCTGGAATATTACACCGGGGAGCTGTTTTTT
TRBV6-1	TRBJ2-5	.	.	CASSESETQYF	TGTGCCAGCAGTGAATCGGAGACCCAGTACTTC
TRBV4-2	TRBJ1-2	once	.	CASSQGTSVNYGYTF	TGTGCCAGCAGCCAAGGAACTAGCGTAAACTATGGCTACACCTTC
TRBV6-1	TRBJ2-3	.	TRBD2	CASSEAAGLAGAPDTQYF	TGTGCCAGCAGTGAAGCCGCCGGACTAGCGGGGGCCCCAGATACGCAGTATTTT
TRBV2	TRBJ2-3	few	TRBD2	CAKTLSAGGVSVTDTQYF	TGTGCCAAAACCCTTAGTGCGGGAGGCGTATCTGTCACAGATACGCAGTATTTT
TRBV5-5	TRBJ1-2	.	.	CASSSAYSGDRDGYTF	TGTGCCAGCAGCTCTGCGTACTCAGGGGACCGCGATGGCTACACCTTC
TRBV19	TRBJ2-7	.	.	CATQGFLSYEQYF	TGTGCCACCCAAGGGTTCCTCTCCTACGAGCAGTACTTC
TRBV10-3	TRBJ1-5	.	.	CAISGPGSQPQHF	TGTGCCATCAGTGGCCCGGGGTCTCAGCCCCAGCATTTT
TRBV5-1	TRBJ2-3	.	.	CASSFPGTGSTDTQYF	TGCGCCAGCAGCTTCCCCGGGACCGGGAGCACAGATACGCAGTATTTT
TRBV7-9	TRBJ2-5	.	.	CASSLVDRMETQYF	TGTGCCAGCAGCTTAGTAGACAGAATGGAGACCCAGTACTTC
TRBV5-1	TRBJ1-1	.	.	CASTQGSEAFF	TGCGCCAGCACCCAAGGGTCTGAAGCTTTCTTT
TRBV19	TRBJ1-1	.	.	CASSKGQNNGF	TGTGCCAGTAGTAAGGGACAAAATAACGGGTTT
TRBV7-2	TRBJ1-4	.	.	CASSLYGAGLNEKLFF	TGTGCCAGCAGCTTATACGGGGCAGGACTAAATGAAAAACTGTTTTTT
TRBV6-8	TRBJ1-2	.	.	CATRRGRCYGYTF	TGTGCCACCCGACGGGGAAGGTGTTATGGCTACACCTTC
TRBV27	TRBJ1-3	.	.	CASSFTKGNTIYF	TGTGCCAGCAGTTTTACTAAGGGAAACACCATATATTTT
TRBV7-7	TRBJ2-2	.	TRBD2	CASSSHSSGGLSPGELFF	TGTGCCAGCAGCTCCCATTCTAGCGGGGGGTTATCCCCCGGGGAGCTGTTTTTT
TRBV4-1	TRBJ2-7	.	.	CASSQVIAGSYEQYF	TGCGCCAGCAGCCAGGTGATAGCCGGCTCCTACGAGCAGTACTTC
TRBV6-6	TRBJ2-5	.	TRBD2	CASSRTSGRVSQYF	TGTGCCAGCAGTAGGACTAGCGGGAGGGTGTCCCAGTACTTC
TRBV29-1	TRBJ2-3	.	.	CSVEGVEADTQYF	TGCAGCGTTGAGGGCGTAGAGGCAGATACGCAGTATTTT
TRBV11-2	TRBJ1-6	.	.	CASSFGQHNSPLHF	TGTGCCAGCAGCTTCGGGCAGCATAATTCACCCCTCCACTTT
TRBV11-2	TRBJ2-7	.	TRBD1	CASSVDRVEEQYF	TGTGCCAGCAGCGTCGACAGGGTAGAGGAGCAGTACTTC
TRBV5-5	TRBJ2-5	few	.	CASSLEGGRETQYF	TGTGCCAGCAGCTTGGAGGGGGGTAGGGAGACCCAGTACTTC
TRBV27	TRBJ1-6	.	TRBD1	CASTWDRNSPLHF	TGTGCCAGCACCTGGGACAGAAATTCACCCCTCCACTTT